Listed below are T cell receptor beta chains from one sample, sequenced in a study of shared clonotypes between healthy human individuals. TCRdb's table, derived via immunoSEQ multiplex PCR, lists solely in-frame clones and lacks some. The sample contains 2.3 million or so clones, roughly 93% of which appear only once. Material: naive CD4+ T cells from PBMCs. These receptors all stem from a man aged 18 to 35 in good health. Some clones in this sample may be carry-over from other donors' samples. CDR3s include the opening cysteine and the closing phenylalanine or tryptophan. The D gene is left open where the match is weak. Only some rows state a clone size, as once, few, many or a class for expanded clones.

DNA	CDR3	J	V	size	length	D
TGTGCCAGCAGTTTACGGGACAGCACAGATACGCAGTATTTT	CASSLRDSTDTQYF	TRBJ2-3	TRBV28	-	14	-
TGTGCCAGCAGGAGGACGGATTCCTACGAGCAGTACTTC	CASRRTDSYEQYF	TRBJ2-7	TRBV28	-	13	-
TGTGCCAGTAGTGGAAAACAGGGGGAGGCCGAGCAGTACTTC	CASSGKQGEAEQYF	TRBJ2-7	TRBV19	-	14	TRBD1
TGTGCCAGCAGCCGTCCAGGGAGCCGGGACACAGATACGCAGTATTTT	CASSRPGSRDTDTQYF	TRBJ2-3	TRBV11-2	-	16	-
TGTGCCAGCAAAGAAGGGCAGCCGAACACCGGGGAGCTGTTTTTT	CASKEGQPNTGELFF	TRBJ2-2	TRBV11-2	-	15	-
TGTGCCAGCACCGTACATGAAAATGAGCAGTTCTTC	CASTVHENEQFF	TRBJ2-1	TRBV7-9	-	12	-
TGTGCCAGCAGCTTGGAGGGTACTATTGGTACCAATGAGCAGTTCTTC	CASSLEGTIGTNEQFF	TRBJ2-1	TRBV7-9	-	16	-
TGTGCCGCGGGGACGGGGGAGACCCAGTACTTC	CAAGTGETQYF	TRBJ2-5	TRBV9	-	11	-
TGTGCCAGCAGTTTAGTGAAGACAGGGCGGCACGAGCAGTACTTC	CASSLVKTGRHEQYF	TRBJ2-7	TRBV27	once	15	TRBD1
TGTGCCTGGAGGCCCGGGTCTGGAAACACCATATATTTT	CAWRPGSGNTIYF	TRBJ1-3	TRBV30	few	13	-
TGTGCCAGCAGCCTGGGACTAGCGGGGTCCTACGAGCAGTACTTC	CASSLGLAGSYEQYF	TRBJ2-7	TRBV9	once	15	TRBD2
TGTGCCAGCAGTGGGGAAGGGAGTCATCAGCCCCAGCATTTT	CASSGEGSHQPQHF	TRBJ1-5	TRBV25-1	-	14	-
TGTGCCAGCAGCTTCCTTAGGGAAGGAGAAAAACTGTTTTTT	CASSFLREGEKLFF	TRBJ1-4	TRBV7-2	-	14	-
TGCAGCGTTGTGCGGGGGCTGAGGTATACTGAAGCTTTCTTT	CSVVRGLRYTEAFF	TRBJ1-1	TRBV29-1	-	14	-
TGTGCCAGCAGGGCCTTACATGGAGCGAACTATGGCTACACCTTC	CASRALHGANYGYTF	TRBJ1-2	TRBV28	-	15	-
TGCAGCGGCGCCGGGACAGGGTTGATGAGGGGTATGGGTGGCGGGGAGCTGTTTTTT	CSGAGTGLMRGMGGGELFF	TRBJ2-2	TRBV29-1	-	19	TRBD1
TGCGCCAGCAGGAACGTTAGCGGGAAAAACATTCAGTACTTC	CASRNVSGKNIQYF	TRBJ2-4	TRBV10-2	-	14	TRBD2
TGTGCCAGCAGTGAACACACCTACCCCCTTTCGGTGCAGTACTTC	CASSEHTYPLSVQYF	TRBJ2-7	TRBV6-1	-	15	-
TGTGCCAGCTCGCCATCCTTGGGACAGGTCTATGGCTACACCTTC	CASSPSLGQVYGYTF	TRBJ1-2	TRBV18	-	15	TRBD1